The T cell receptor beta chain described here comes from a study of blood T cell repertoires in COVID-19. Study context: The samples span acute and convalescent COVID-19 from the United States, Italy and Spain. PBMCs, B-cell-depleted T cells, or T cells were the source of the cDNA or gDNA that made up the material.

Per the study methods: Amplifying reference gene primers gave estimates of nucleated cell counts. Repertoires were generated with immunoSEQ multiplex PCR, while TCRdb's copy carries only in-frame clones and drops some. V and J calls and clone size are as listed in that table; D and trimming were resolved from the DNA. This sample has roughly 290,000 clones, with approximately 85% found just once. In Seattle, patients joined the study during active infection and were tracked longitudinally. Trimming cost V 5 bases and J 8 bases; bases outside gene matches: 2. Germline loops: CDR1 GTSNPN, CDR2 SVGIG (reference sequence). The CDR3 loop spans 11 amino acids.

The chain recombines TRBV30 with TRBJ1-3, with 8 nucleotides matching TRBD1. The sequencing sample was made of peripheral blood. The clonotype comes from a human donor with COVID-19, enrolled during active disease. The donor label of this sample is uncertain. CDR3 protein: CAWRTGHTIYF. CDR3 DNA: TGTGCCTGGCGGACAGGGCACACCATATATTTT.